Listed here are 5 T cell receptor beta chains from one sample, sequenced in a study of blood T cell repertoires in COVID-19. The repertoire was sequenced with immunoSEQ multiplex PCR; TCRdb's copy has only in-frame clones and lacks some. This sample carries around 240,000 clones, approximately 90% of them seen once, and the ten largest clones take 0.95% to 1.5%. The specimen sequenced was PBMCs or T cells enriched from blood (not recorded which). The receptors stem from a human donor in a cohort exposed to, infected with or recovered from COVID-19 (not recorded which). The donor label of this sample is uncertain.

The gene calls are TRBV6-5 and TRBJ2-1; 9 positions match TRBD2. The CDR3 contains 14 residues. Germline loops: CDR1 MNHEY, CDR2 SVGAGI. J lost 9 bases, V lost 5 bases, and 8 bases had no gene match. The CDR3 spells CASSPIAGVTEQFF. The CDR3 nucleotides read TGTGCCAGCAGTCCAATAGCGGGGGTTACTGAGCAGTTCTTC.

The V call is TRBV7-6, the J call TRBJ2-7, with a weak D call TRBD1 (6 bases). With 2 bases removed from V and 4 bases from J, the gap between germline ends came to 15 bases. The CDR3 is made up of 15 amino acids. Germline CDR1 SGHVS, CDR2 FNYEAQ. CDR3 loop: CASSLFQGSGYEQYF. CDR3 sequence (DNA): TGTGCCAGCAGCTTATTTCAGGGGTCGGGTTACGAGCAGTACTTC.

The chain recombines TRBV11-2 with TRBJ2-2, with D possibly matching TRBD1 (6 bases). V was trimmed by 5 bases and J by 6 bases, leaving 16 bases between them. This CDR3 region has 15 residues. Germline V lookup: CDR1 SGHAT, CDR2 FQNNGV. CDR3 protein: CASSAQGQVPGELFF. Here the CDR3 DNA reads TGTGCCAGCAGCGCTCAGGGACAAGTACCCGGGGAGCTGTTTTTT.

J is TRBJ1-1 and V is TRBV3-1 (or the pseudogene TRBV3-2); TRBD1 aligns across 9 bases. The CDR3 loop spans 17 amino acids. With 4 bases clipped from V and 0 bases from J, the junction kept 9 bases outside the gene matches. Germline-derived CDR1 and CDR2 are LGHDT and YNNKEL (reference sequence). The CDR3 nucleotides read TGTGCCAGCAGCCTAGGACAGGGGCGATCCCTGAACACTGAAGCTTTCTTT. It specifies CASSLGQGRSLNTEAFF.

V usage is TRBV6-4 and J usage is TRBJ1-3; 8 bases agree with TRBD1. Germline-derived CDR1 and CDR2 are MRHNA and SNTAGT. The CDR3 covers 16 residues. Trimming took 5 bases from V and 0 from J; bases not matched to a gene: 6. The CDR3 here is CASSLHRGNSGNTIYF. CDR3 DNA: TGTGCCAGCAGTCTACACAGGGGGAACTCTGGAAACACCATATATTTT.